These 20 T cell receptor beta chains share one sample of origin, sequenced in a study of blood T cell repertoires in COVID-19 (TCRdb year 2020). Libraries were prepared through the immunoSEQ multiplex PCR assay. TCRdb holds this immuneACCESS table with in-frame rearrangements only. Some clones are missing; in checked studies, unresolved V genes explain under half, and the rest has no known cause. The sample table holds a few hundred thousand clones, of which approximately 82% were seen once. The ten largest clones take up about 4.5% of the sample. The sequenced material came from peripheral blood. The receptors derive from a man aged 60 to 69 who had recovered from COVID-19.

The rearrangement links TRBV9 to TRBJ2-2, with 7 positions matching TRBD2. J gave up 8 bases and V 0 bases, and 4 bases lay outside the gene matches. This CDR3 contains 14 residues. Germline V gene lookup returns CDR1 SGDLS and CDR2 YYNGEE. The CDR3 spells CASSVVRGGGELFF. For the CDR3, the DNA is TGTGCCAGCAGCGTAGTTCGCGGGGGAGGGGAGCTGTTTTTT.

The chain combines TRBV9 with TRBJ1-2; possibly TRBD1 for D (6 bases). Per the germline V gene, CDR1 is SGDLS and CDR2 is YYNGEE. The V end lost 3 bases, the J end lost 5 bases, and 17 bases lay between the germline ends. CDR3 length: 15 amino acids. The CDR3 is CASSAGEGRGYGYTF. The DNA of the CDR3 is TGTGCCAGCAGCGCAGGGGAGGGACGGGGTTATGGCTACACCTTC.

The chain recombines TRBV19 with TRBJ1-6; perhaps TRBD1 as D (6 bases). The CDR3 is 15 amino acids. Germline values: CDR1 LNHDA, CDR2 SQIVND (reference sequence). V was clipped by 6 bases and J by 7 bases, with 16 bases between them. The CDR3 coding sequence is TGTGCCAGTAGGAAACAGGGATCGAGGAATTCACCCCTCCACTTT. Translating gives CASRKQGSRNSPLHF.

V usage is TRBV3-1 (or the pseudogene TRBV3-2) and J usage is TRBJ2-7; 8 bases are a match to TRBD2. Germline V gives CDR1 LGHDT, CDR2 YNNKEL (reference sequence). The length of the CDR3 is 14 residues. V trimming: 4 bases; J trimming: 7 bases; junction bases outside the gene matches: 9. The chain's CDR3 is CASSPRGGTREQYF. The CDR3 DNA is TGTGCCAGCAGCCCCCGGGGAGGGACTAGGGAGCAGTACTTC.

The chain has TRBV7-2 and TRBJ2-7; 9 bases line up with TRBD2. Germline V gene sequence: CDR1 SGHTA, CDR2 FQGNSA. The CDR3 totals 16 residues. J lost 4 bases, V lost 0 bases, and 7 bases had no gene match. CDR3 residues: CASSLARTSVSYEQYF. CDR3 sequence (DNA): TGTGCCAGCAGCTTAGCGCGGACTAGCGTCAGTTACGAGCAGTACTTC.

This chain links TRBV19 with TRBJ2-1; 7 bases fit TRBD2. The germline gives CDR1 LNHDA, CDR2 SQIVND (reference sequence). The V gene end was trimmed by 3 bases and the J gene end by 3 bases; junction bases not matched to a gene: 5. CDR3 size: 15 residues. The CDR3, as DNA: TGTGCCAGTAGTATCGGTCTAGCGGTCTACAATGAGCAGTTCTTC. Protein sequence: CASSIGLAVYNEQFF.

V gene TRBV19 combines with J gene TRBJ2-7; 9 nucleotides line up with TRBD1. The CDR3 runs 13 residues. Trimming removed 10 bases from V and 2 bases from J; junction bases left unmatched: 6. Germline assignment: CDR1 LNHDA and CDR2 SQIVND (reference sequence). The DNA of the CDR3 is TGTGCCACCTCGTGGACAGGGGCCTACGAGCAGTACTTC. Translating gives CATSWTGAYEQYF. The complete variable domain, with remaining parts taken from reference TRBV19 and TRBJ2-7, reads DGGITQSPKYLFRKEGQNVTLSCEQNLNHDAMYWYRQDPGQGLRLIYYSQIVNDFQKGDIAEGYSVSREKKESFPLTVTSAQKNPTAFYLCATSWTGAYEQYFGPGTRLTVT.

The chain links TRBV7-2 to TRBJ1-1, with 9 positions matching TRBD1. CDR1 is SGHTA and CDR2 is FQGNSA in the germline V gene. This CDR3 region has 15 residues. After removal of 6 bases from V and 4 bases from J, the junction contained 9 bases not matched to a gene. The CDR3 DNA reads TGTGCCAGCAGGTTTAACAGGGGGCCGAGCACTGAAGCTTTCTTT. It yields the protein CASRFNRGPSTEAFF.

The J gene is TRBJ1-1, the V gene TRBV5-5; maybe TRBD1 (5 bases). V shed 1 base and J shed 0 bases, with 10 bases lying between them. There are 15 residues in the CDR3. Germline V gene lookup returns CDR1 SGHKS and CDR2 YYEKEE (reference sequence). CDR3 in DNA: TGTGCCAGCAGCTTGAGCGGGGCGGTGAACACTGAAGCTTTCTTT. Amino acids: CASSLSGAVNTEAFF.

The table lists this clone with many counts. This chain uses TRBV2 with TRBJ2-7; 11 positions match TRBD2. There are 14 residues in the CDR3. V shed 6 bases and J 5 bases; nucleotides not matched to a gene: 6. Germline V CDR1 and CDR2: SNHLY, FYNNEI. CDR3 coding DNA: TGTGCCAGCAGAAAGACTAGCGGGAATCACGAGCAGTACTTC. It yields the protein CASRKTSGNHEQYF.

The V and J genes are TRBV15 and TRBJ2-1; possibly TRBD2 for D (6 bases). This CDR3 has 17 residues. CDR1 and CDR2 (germline): LNHNV, YYDKDF (reference sequence). The V and J ends lost 2 bases and 0 bases respectively, with 14 bases between them. The CDR3 is CATSRTPLATSYNEQFF. The CDR3 region has the DNA TGTGCCACCAGCAGAACCCCTCTAGCGACCTCCTACAATGAGCAGTTCTTC.

This chain joins TRBV6-5 and TRBJ1-3, with D possibly TRBD1 on 5 matching bases. V was pared by 4 bases and J by 0 bases, with 7 bases between. The CDR3 is 14 amino acids. CDR1 is MNHEY and CDR2 is SVGAGI in the germline V gene. The CDR3 DNA is TGTGCCAGCAGTTTAAGGGGCTCTGGAAACACCATATATTTT. It specifies CASSLRGSGNTIYF.

CDR3 amino acids: CASSYTGTRVDEQYF. DNA for the CDR3: TGTGCCAGCAGCTACACCGGGACTAGGGTCGACGAGCAGTACTTC. J is TRBJ2-7 and V is TRBV5-6, with TRBD2 matching 8 bases. Germline CDR1 is SGHDT and CDR2 is YYEEEE. V was pared by 3 bases and J by 5 bases, with 10 bases of the junction left unmatched. This CDR3 contains 15 residues.

This clone was observed once. J is TRBJ2-1 and V is TRBV12-5; weak D call: TRBD1 (6 bases). The V gene lost 6 bases and the J gene lost 4 bases, with 19 bases spanning the gap. The CDR3 sequence is 16 residues long. The V gene's germline CDR1 is LGHNT and CDR2 FRNRAP. This CDR3 is CASGRQAVGAYNEQFF. The CDR3 DNA is TGTGCTAGTGGCCGACAGGCGGTTGGGGCTTACAATGAGCAGTTCTTC.

The chain is built from TRBV10-3 and TRBJ2-7; D perhaps matches TRBD2 (6 bases). V was cut by 5 bases and J by 7 bases, with 30 bases left in between. The CDR3 has 18 amino acids. Per the germline V gene, CDR1 is ENHRY and CDR2 is SYGVKD. The CDR3 sequence is CAISLTSVPQSLLREQYF. DNA of the CDR3: TGTGCCATCAGTCTGACTAGTGTCCCACAATCTCTCCTACGGGAGCAGTACTTC.

The chain couples TRBV10-2 to TRBJ1-1; D unresolved. The CDR3 contains 12 residues. The V gene lost 3 bases and the J gene lost 4 bases, with 6 bases spanning the gap. The germline V gene has CDR1 WSHSY and CDR2 SAAADI. The chain's CDR3 is CASSDFSTEAFF. DNA of the CDR3: TGCGCCAGCAGTGACTTCTCCACTGAAGCTTTCTTT.

This chain uses TRBV14 with TRBJ2-5; no clear D. Germline V gene lookup returns CDR1 SGHDN and CDR2 FVKESK. V was trimmed by 4 bases and J by 1 base, leaving 7 bases between them. The CDR3 contains 13 residues. The CDR3 coding sequence is TGTGCCAGCAGCCGGCCTCCCCAAGAGACCCAGTACTTC. This codes for CASSRPPQETQYF.

The chain joins TRBV9 to TRBJ1-2; 9 bases align to TRBD1. The V gene's germline CDR1 is SGDLS and CDR2 YYNGEE. CDR3 size: 15 residues. With V trimmed by 4 bases and J by 4 bases, 8 bases remained unmatched. In nucleotides, the CDR3 is TGTGCCAGCAGCCCGGGACAGGGTTTATTCTATGGCTACACCTTC. It specifies CASSPGQGLFYGYTF.

This clone was recorded once. This chain links TRBV30 with TRBJ2-7; 9 bases fit TRBD2. This CDR3 has 12 residues. CDR1 and CDR2 from the germline V gene are GTSNPN and SVGIG (reference sequence). Trimming removed 4 bases from V and 4 bases from J; junction bases left unmatched: 2. The CDR3 here is CAWTSGVYEQYF. In nucleotides, the CDR3 is TGTGCCTGGACTAGCGGGGTTTACGAGCAGTACTTC.

The rearrangement uses TRBV11-2 and TRBJ2-1; D unresolved. This CDR3 comprises 11 residues. V was trimmed by 5 bases and J by 10 bases, leaving 9 bases between them. Germline CDR1 is SGHAT and CDR2 is FQNNGV. This CDR3 is CASSPEVEQFF. CDR3 in DNA: TGTGCCAGCAGCCCAGAGGTGGAGCAGTTCTTC. The whole variable domain, remainder taken from reference TRBV11-2 and TRBJ2-1, is EAGVAQSPRYKIIEKRQSVAFWCNPISGHATLYWYQQILGQGPKLLIQFQNNGVVDDSQLPKDRFSAERLKGVDSTLKIQPAKLEDSAVYLCASSPEVEQFFGPGTRLTVL.